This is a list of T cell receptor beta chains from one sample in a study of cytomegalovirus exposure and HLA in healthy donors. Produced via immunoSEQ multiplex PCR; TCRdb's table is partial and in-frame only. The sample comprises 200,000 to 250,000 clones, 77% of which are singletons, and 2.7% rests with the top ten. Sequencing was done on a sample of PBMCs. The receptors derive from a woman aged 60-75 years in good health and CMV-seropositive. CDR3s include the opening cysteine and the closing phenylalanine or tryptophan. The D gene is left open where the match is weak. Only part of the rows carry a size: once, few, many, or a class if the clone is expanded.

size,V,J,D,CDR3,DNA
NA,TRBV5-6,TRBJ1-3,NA,CASSQHDSSGNTIYF,TGTGCCAGCAGCCAACACGACAGTTCTGGAAACACCATATATTTT
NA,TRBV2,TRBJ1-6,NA,CASKPTVQYNSPLHF,TGTGCCAGCAAACCAACGGTCCAATATAATTCACCCCTCCACTTT
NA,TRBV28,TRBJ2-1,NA,CASSLRDPGGEQFF,TGTGCCAGCAGTTTACGGGATCCCGGGGGTGAGCAGTTCTTC
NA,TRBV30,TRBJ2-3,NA,CAWRRGRLGTDTQYF,TGTGCCTGGAGACGGGGTCGCCTCGGCACAGATACGCAGTATTTT
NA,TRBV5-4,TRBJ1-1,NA,CASSPGGNTEAFF,TGTGCCAGCAGCCCGGGGGGGAACACTGAAGCTTTCTTT
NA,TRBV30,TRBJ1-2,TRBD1,CAYTRGVSDGYTF,TGTGCCTACACCAGGGGGGTGAGCGATGGCTACACCTTC
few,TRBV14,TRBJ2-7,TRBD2,CASSGGGPHEQYF,TGTGCCAGCTCGGGGGGAGGGCCCCACGAGCAGTACTTC
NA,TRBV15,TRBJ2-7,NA,CATRTGLSSYEQYF,TGTGCCACCAGGACCGGACTTAGCTCCTACGAGCAGTACTTC
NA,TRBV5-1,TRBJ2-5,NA,CASSLGGGPRETQYF,TGCGCCAGCAGCTTGGGCGGGGGCCCCCGGGAGACCCAGTACTTC
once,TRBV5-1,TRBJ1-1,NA,CASRLSQNTEAFF,TGCGCCAGCCGCCTGAGTCAGAACACTGAAGCTTTCTTT
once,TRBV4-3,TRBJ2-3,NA,CASSQVPRLRDTQYF,TGCGCCAGCAGCCAAGTCCCCAGACTGCGAGATACGCAGTATTTT
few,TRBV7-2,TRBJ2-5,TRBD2,CASSFSSRGETQYF,TGTGCCAGCAGCTTTAGTTCGCGGGGGGAGACCCAGTACTTC
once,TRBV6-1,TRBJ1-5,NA,CASSGDRYSNQPQHF,TGTGCCAGCAGTGGCGACAGATATAGCAATCAGCCCCAGCATTTT
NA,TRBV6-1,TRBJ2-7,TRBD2,CASLLAGVYEQYF,TGTGCCAGCCTTCTAGCGGGTGTGTACGAGCAGTACTTC
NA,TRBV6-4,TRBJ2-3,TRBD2,CASSDPSGGASTQYF,TGTGCCAGCAGTGACCCTAGCGGGGGGGCCTCTACGCAGTATTTT
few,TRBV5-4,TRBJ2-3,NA,CASSSLGSGDTQYF,TGTGCCAGCAGCTCCCTTGGCAGCGGAGATACGCAGTATTTT
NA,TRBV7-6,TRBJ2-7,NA,CASSPTQGITSYEQYF,TGTGCCAGCAGCCCCACACAGGGCATCACTTCCTACGAGCAGTACTTC
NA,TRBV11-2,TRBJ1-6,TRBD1,CASSYGQGGSPLHF,TGTGCCAGCAGCTACGGACAGGGTGGATCACCCCTCCACTTT
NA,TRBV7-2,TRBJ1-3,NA,CASSSQVASGNTIYF,TGTGCCAGCAGCTCACAGGTCGCCTCTGGAAACACCATATATTTT
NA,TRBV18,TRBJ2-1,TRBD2,CASSPPGTSGNNEQFF,TGTGCCAGCTCACCACCCGGGACTAGCGGGAACAATGAGCAGTTCTTC
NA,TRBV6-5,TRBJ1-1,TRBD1,CASSPGGLAFF,TGTGCCAGCAGCCCAGGGGGCTTAGCTTTCTTT
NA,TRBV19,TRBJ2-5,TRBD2,CASSRAGGRETQYF,TGTGCCAGTAGTAGAGCGGGGGGGCGGGAGACCCAGTACTTC
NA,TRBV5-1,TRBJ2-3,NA,CASSLTGTADTQYF,TGCGCCAGCAGCTTGACAGGGACGGCAGATACGCAGTATTTT
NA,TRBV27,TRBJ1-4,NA,CASSSDRANEKLFF,TGTGCCAGCAGTTCGGACAGAGCTAATGAAAAACTGTTTTTT
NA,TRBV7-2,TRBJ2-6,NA,CASSPQEWANVLTF,TGTGCCAGCAGCCCGCAGGAATGGGCCAACGTCCTGACTTTC
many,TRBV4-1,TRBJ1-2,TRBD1,CASSLVPGGSWGYTF,TGCGCCAGCAGCCTTGTTCCAGGGGGCTCTTGGGGCTACACCTTC
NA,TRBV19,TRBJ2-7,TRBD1,CASSIDRGYEQYF,TGTGCCAGTAGTATCGACAGGGGGTATGAGCAGTACTTC
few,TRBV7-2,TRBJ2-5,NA,CASSLSTSGQETQYF,TGTGCCAGCAGCTTATCCACCAGCGGCCAAGAGACCCAGTACTTC
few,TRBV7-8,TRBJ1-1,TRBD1,CASSPRGDRGFLTEAFF,TGTGCCAGCAGCCCTAGGGGGGACAGGGGATTTCTTACTGAAGCTTTCTTT
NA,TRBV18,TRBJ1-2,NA,CASSPPGAHGYTF,TGTGCCAGCTCACCACCGGGGGCGCATGGCTACACCTTC
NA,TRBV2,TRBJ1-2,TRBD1,CASSVEGQGNGYTF,TGTGCCAGCAGTGTAGAGGGACAGGGGAATGGCTACACCTTC
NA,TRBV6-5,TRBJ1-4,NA,CASSAGQFNEKLFF,TGTGCCAGCAGTGCCGGACAGTTTAATGAAAAACTGTTTTTT
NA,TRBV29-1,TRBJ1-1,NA,CSATGQQNTEAFF,TGCAGCGCGACTGGACAGCAGAACACTGAAGCTTTCTTT
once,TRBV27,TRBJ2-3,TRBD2,CASSPTMGGIPDTQYF,TGTGCCAGCAGTCCCACTATGGGGGGGATCCCAGATACGCAGTATTTT
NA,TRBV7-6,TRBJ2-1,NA,CASSLGGTQHNEQFF,TGTGCCAGCAGCCTAGGGGGGACTCAACACAATGAGCAGTTCTTC
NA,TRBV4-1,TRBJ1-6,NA,CASSQDMIYPLHF,TGCGCCAGCAGCCAGGACATGATTTACCCCCTCCACTTT
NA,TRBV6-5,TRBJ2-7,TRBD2,CASSLLRGGGNEQYF,TGTGCCAGCAGCCTACTCCGGGGGGGAGGAAACGAGCAGTACTTC
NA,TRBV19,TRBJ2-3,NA,CASSIDQTGTDTQYF,TGTGCCAGTAGTATAGATCAGACGGGGACAGATACGCAGTATTTT
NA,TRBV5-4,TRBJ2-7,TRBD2,CASSSGTSGVYEQYF,TGTGCCAGCAGCTCCGGGACTAGCGGAGTTTACGAGCAGTACTTC
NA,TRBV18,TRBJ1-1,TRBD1,CASSLSGQVREAFF,TGTGCCAGCTCACTCTCGGGACAGGTGAGAGAAGCTTTCTTT